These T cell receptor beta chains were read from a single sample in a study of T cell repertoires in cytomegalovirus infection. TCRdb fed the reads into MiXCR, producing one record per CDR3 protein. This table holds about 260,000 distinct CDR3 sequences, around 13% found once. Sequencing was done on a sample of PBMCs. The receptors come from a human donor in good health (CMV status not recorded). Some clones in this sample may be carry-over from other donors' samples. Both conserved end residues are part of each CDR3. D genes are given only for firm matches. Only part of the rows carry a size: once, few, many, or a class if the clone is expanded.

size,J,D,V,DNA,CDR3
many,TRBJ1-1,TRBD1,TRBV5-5,TGTGCCAGCAGCTTTGTCTCCCCCCGCGACAGGGTCAACTACGTCGCTGAAGCTTTCTTT,CASSFVSPRDRVNYVAEAFF
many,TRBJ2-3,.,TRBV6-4,TGTGCCACGGCAGCGGCTTCCACAGATACGCAGTATTTT,CATAAASTDTQYF
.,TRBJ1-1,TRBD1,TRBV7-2,TGTGCCAGCAGCCTCACAGGGGGCGCGAAAGCTTTCTTT,CASSLTGGAKAFF
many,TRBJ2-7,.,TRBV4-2,TGTGCCAGCAGCCAAGAGGGGGGGGGGGCGTACTTC,CASSQEGGGAYF
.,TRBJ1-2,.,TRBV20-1,TGCAGTGCTAGAGGCAGGGTCGGCTACACCTTC,CSARGRVGYTF
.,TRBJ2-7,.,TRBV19,TGTGCCAGTAGCCTAGGGACATCCCACGAGCAGTACTTC,CASSLGTSHEQYF
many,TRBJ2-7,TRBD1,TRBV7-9,TGTGCCAGCAGCGACCGGGACAGCCCCTCCTACGAGCAGTACTTC,CASSDRDSPSYEQYF
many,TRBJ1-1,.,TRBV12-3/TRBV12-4,TGTGCCAGCAGCCCTGGGACACCATCTGGAGCTTTCTTT,CASSPGTPSGAFF
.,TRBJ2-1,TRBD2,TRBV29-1,TGCAGCGTGGGGGCGGGGGGACTAGCTTTGTACAATGAGCAGTTCTTC,CSVGAGGLALYNEQFF
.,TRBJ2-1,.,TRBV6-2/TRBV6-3,TGTGCCAGCAGTTCATGGTCCCAAACCGACAATGAGCAGTTCTTC,CASSSWSQTDNEQFF
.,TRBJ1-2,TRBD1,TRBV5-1,TGCGCCAGCAGCTATACCGGGACAGACTGGTATGGCTACACCTTC,CASSYTGTDWYGYTF
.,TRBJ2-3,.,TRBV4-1,TGCGCCAGCAGCCAAGCTGGAGCTTTAACAGATACGCAGTATTTT,CASSQAGALTDTQYF
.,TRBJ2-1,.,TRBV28,TGTGACAGCAGCGCTACAAGTGGTCTTAGCTCCTACAATGAGCAGTTCTTC,CDSSATSGLSSYNEQFF
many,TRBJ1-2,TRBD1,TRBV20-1,TGCAGTGCTAGTAACTGGGACAGGGACGATGGCTACACCTTC,CSASNWDRDDGYTF
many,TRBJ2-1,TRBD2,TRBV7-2,TGTGCCAGCAGCTTAGGACTAGCGGGAGTTAGAAATGAGCAGTTCTTC,CASSLGLAGVRNEQFF
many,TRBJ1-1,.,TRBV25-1,TGTGCCAGCAGTGAATCTGCGAGGTCGATAAGGTATGCTGAAGCTTTCTTT,CASSESARSIRYAEAFF
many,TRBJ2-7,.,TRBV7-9,TGTGCCAGCAGCGAATCGGACTCCCTCTACGAGCAGTACTTC,CASSESDSLYEQYF
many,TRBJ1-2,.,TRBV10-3,TGTGCCATCAGAGGGGGGGCGTCGGATGGCTACACCTTC,CAIRGGASDGYTF
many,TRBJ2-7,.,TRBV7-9,TGTGCCAGCAGCCAAGGAAGGGGACACGAGATTCTAGGGCAGTACTTC,CASSQGRGHEILGQYF
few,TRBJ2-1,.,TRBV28,TGTGCCAGCAGTCAAGGGGCCACAGGGAGCAGGAATGAGCAGTTCTTC,CASSQGATGSRNEQFF
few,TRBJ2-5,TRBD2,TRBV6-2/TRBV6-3,TGTGCCAGCAGTTTCTCCCCCGGACTAGCGGGAGACCAAGAGACCCAGTACTTC,CASSFSPGLAGDQETQYF
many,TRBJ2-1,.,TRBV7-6,TGTGCCAGCAGCTTAGCCCTAGCAGCCTACAATGAGCAGTTCTTC,CASSLALAAYNEQFF
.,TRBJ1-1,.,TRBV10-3,TGTGCCATCAGTGGGGGAAGTATTGAAGCTTTCTTT,CAISGGSIEAFF
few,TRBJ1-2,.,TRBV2,TGTGCCAGCAGTGACCGCTATGCTAACTATGGCTACACCTTC,CASSDRYANYGYTF
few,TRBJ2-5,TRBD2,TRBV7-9,TGTGCCAGCAGCTTAGCGCTGGCTAGCGGCCTCCGGGAGACCCAGTACTTC,CASSLALASGLRETQYF
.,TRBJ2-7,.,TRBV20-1,TGCAGTGCTAGAGACCCACTACAGGAAATCTCCTACGAGCAGTACTTC,CSARDPLQEISYEQYF
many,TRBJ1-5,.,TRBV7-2,TGTGCCAGCAGCTTAGGGCAGCGGAATCAGCCCCAGCATTTT,CASSLGQRNQPQHF
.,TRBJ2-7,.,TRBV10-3,TGTGCCATCAGTGAGTCCGATTACGAGCAGTACTTC,CAISESDYEQYF
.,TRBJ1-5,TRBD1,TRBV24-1,TGTGCCACCAGTCCTCCCGGGACAGGGAATCAGCCCCAGCATTTT,CATSPPGTGNQPQHF
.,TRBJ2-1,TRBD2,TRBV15,TGTGCCACCAGCAGTTTCCGGGAAGCCCTTTCGCGGGAGAAGCAGTTCTTC,CATSSFREALSREKQFF
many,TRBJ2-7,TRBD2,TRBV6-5,TGTGCCAGCAGTTACTCACTAGCGGGAGGTCGCGAGCAGTACTTC,CASSYSLAGGREQYF
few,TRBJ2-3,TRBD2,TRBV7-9,TGTGCCAGCAGCCGGCTCGGGGAGTGGTTTGGGACTAGCAGCCGATCTAGCACAGATACGCAGTATTTT,CASSRLGEWFGTSSRSSTDTQYF
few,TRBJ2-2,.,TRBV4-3,TGCGCCAGCAGCCAAGCCGGAGGCCTGACGGGGAGGGAGCTGTTTTTT,CASSQAGGLTGRELFF
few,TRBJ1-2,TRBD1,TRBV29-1,TGCAGCGTTGCAACAGGGGTCCCTTATGGCTACACCTTC,CSVATGVPYGYTF
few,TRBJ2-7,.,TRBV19,TGTGCCAGTAGTATATCAGGAAACTACGAGCAGTACTTC,CASSISGNYEQYF
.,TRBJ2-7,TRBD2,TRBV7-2,TGTGCCAGCAGCCTAAGACTAGCGGGAGCCGGGGGGCAGTACTTC,CASSLRLAGAGGQYF
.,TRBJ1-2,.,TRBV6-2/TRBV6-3,TGTGCCAGCAGCAAACAAAGTAGCGGCTACACCTTC,CASSKQSSGYTF
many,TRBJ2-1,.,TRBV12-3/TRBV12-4,TGTGCCAGCAGTTTCTTTTTGAACCCTCACAATGAGCAGTTCTTC,CASSFFLNPHNEQFF
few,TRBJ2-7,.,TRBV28,TGTGCCAGCAGTCCCGAGATTTACGAGCAGTACTTC,CASSPEIYEQYF
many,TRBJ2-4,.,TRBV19,TGTGCCAGTAGTGCCGACAGGCGGCTAGCCAAAAACATTCAGTACTTC,CASSADRRLAKNIQYF
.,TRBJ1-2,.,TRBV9,TGTGCCAGCAGTAGGGGGGGGATGACGGGGGGAGGCAACTATGGCTACACCTTC,CASSRGGMTGGGNYGYTF
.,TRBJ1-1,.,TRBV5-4,TGTGCCAGCAGCTTGGCCCTGACAGCAGAGAACACTGAAGCTTTCTTT,CASSLALTAENTEAFF
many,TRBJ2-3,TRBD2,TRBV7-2,TGTGCCAGCAACGTAGCGGGAGTCGATACGCAGTATTTT,CASNVAGVDTQYF
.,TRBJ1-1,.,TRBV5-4,TGTGCCAGCAGCTTGTTGTCGGGGTACACTGAAGCTTTCTTT,CASSLLSGYTEAFF
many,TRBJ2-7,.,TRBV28,TGTGCCAGCACCGGGACACCCACTTCCTACGAGCAGTACTTC,CASTGTPTSYEQYF
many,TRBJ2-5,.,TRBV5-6,TGTGCCAGCAGCCCCCGCCAGTTGGAAGAGACCCAGTACTTC,CASSPRQLEETQYF
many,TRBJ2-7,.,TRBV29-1,TGCAGCGTCCGAAGACTCGATCTTTTGGGCGAGCAGTACTTC,CSVRRLDLLGEQYF
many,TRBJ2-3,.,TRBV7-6,TGTGCCAGCAGCGGAGGACAGAGGTTTTGGGATACGCAGTATTTT,CASSGGQRFWDTQYF
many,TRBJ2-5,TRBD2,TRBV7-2,TGTGCCAGCAGCTTTCAGCGGGGGGGTGTTCACTTC,CASSFQRGGVHF
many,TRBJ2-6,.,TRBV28,TGTGCCAGCAGTTTGGGTTCTGGGGCCAACGTCCTGACTTTC,CASSLGSGANVLTF
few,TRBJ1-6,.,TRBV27,TGTGCCAGCAGTAAGGGGCTTGAATATTCACCCCTCCACTTT,CASSKGLEYSPLHF
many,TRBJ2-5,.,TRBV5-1,TGCGCCAGCAGCCTGACGGCCGAGGACTCACAAGAGACCCAGTACTTC,CASSLTAEDSQETQYF
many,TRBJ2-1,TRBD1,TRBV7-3,TGTGCCAGCAGCCGGGACAGGGATGGTGAGCAGTTCTTC,CASSRDRDGEQFF
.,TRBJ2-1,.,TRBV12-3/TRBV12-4,TGTGCCAGCGGCACTACAGTGGAAAATGAGCAGTTCTTC,CASGTTVENEQFF